This TCR beta chain was retrieved from a study of T-cell memory formation after mild COVID-19. Germline V gene lookup returns CDR1 LGHDT and CDR2 YNNKEL (reference sequence). V gave up 0 bases and J gave up 2 bases, with 10 bases separating them. The CDR3 covers 15 residues. From the 5' RACE reads, TCRdb called clonotypes with MiXCR, one entry per CDR3 protein. The table lists 100,000 to 120,000 distinct CDR3 sequences, 22% of them singletons. The table lists this clonotype with a few counts. The sequencing input was PBMCs or a T cell subset sorted from them (not recorded which). The clonotype was recovered from a man between 18 and 35 years old who had mild COVID-19 (a few samples of this study predate the infection). Cell type and time point are not known. This rearrangement joins TRBV3-1 to TRBJ2-5; D is perhaps TRBD1 (7 bases). The CDR3 region is CASSQDAGQQETQYF. CDR3 coding DNA: TGTGCCAGCAGCCAAGATGCGGGACAGCAAGAGACCCAGTACTTC.